This T cell receptor beta chain was captured in a study of early T cells in non-severe SARS-CoV-2 infection. TCRdb reprocessed the 5' RACE reads with MiXCR, giving one entry per CDR3 protein. The table records roughly 70,000 distinct CDR3 sequences, roughly 21% of them present only once. The specimen was whole blood, collected at baseline. The sequence derives from an adult who was a healthcare worker with PCR-confirmed SARS-CoV-2 infection or an uninfected control (not recorded which).

The chain's CDR3 is CASRTSGGFYEQYF. The DNA of the CDR3 is TGTGCCAGCAGGACTAGCGGGGGCTTTTACGAGCAGTACTTC. The chain employs TRBV6-1 and TRBJ2-7, with TRBD2 identical over 12 bases. Losses at the gene ends were 6 bases for V and 4 bases for J; bases not matched to a gene: 4. Germline CDR1 MNHNS, CDR2 SASEGT. The CDR3 is 14 amino acids.